This TCR beta chain was sequenced in a study of spatial heterogeneity in lung cancer (dated by TCRdb to about 2019). Regarding the research as a whole: Beta-chain transcripts were consistently detected in greater numbers than alpha-chain transcripts, which likely reflects a higher abundance of beta-chain transcripts. TCR repertoire features were related to nonsynonymous mutation counts determined by whole-exome sequencing of tumor tissue. The study quantitatively compared TCR alpha and beta repertoires across multiple tumor regions, matched nontumor lung and blood in non-small cell lung cancer. Both alpha and beta chains were TCR-sequenced in about 240 tumor regions, 64 matched nontumor lung samples and 55 to 60 PBMC samples obtained at surgery. In the raw uncorrected reads, each unique combination of TCR and UMI appeared more than ten times on average. Beyond this particular receptor, the publication reports: Ubiquitous expanded tumor TCRs showed up in blood more often at tumor resection than at routine follow-up. Confirming at a functional level the hypothesis that regional TCRs recognize regional mutations was considered to require additional single-cell paired TCR alpha and beta sequencing.

This clonotype was counted ten times or more. It lacks a known antigen. It has no much larger one-base neighbor in the sample; base qualities were not kept. Receptors were amplified or captured by 5' RACE. Sequencing was carried out with a NextSeq 500. In the TCR library protocol, a unique molecular identifier was attached to each TCR cDNA molecule so that PCR and sequencing errors could be corrected. The paper's processing steps were these. Decombinator tools were used for TCR identification, UMI-based error correction and CDR3 extraction. TCRs above a frequency of 2 per 1,000, corresponding to the top 1% of the tumor frequency distribution, were defined as expanded. Renyi diversity was calculated using the R vegan package after each repertoire was subsampled 100 times to 5,000 TCRs. To build CDR3 similarity networks, amino acid triplet string-kernel similarity was used, and CDR3s were connected when their pairwise similarity was above 0.82. Using fastp trimming at Q25 and MiXCR clonotype assembly, TCRdb reanalyzed the public sequencing data and kept in-frame beta chains. Rows with one shared CDR3 protein collapse into an entry with the most common genes and DNA. In this record, the V and J calls reflect TCRdb's handling and not the investigators' own analysis. The sample data list fewer than 20,000 distinct CDR3 sequences, and around 20% of these were observed just once. The top ten clonotypes cover about an eighth of the sample.

V is shortened by 2 bases, J by 4 bases, and the region joining them spans 12 bases. Counted from cysteine to phenylalanine, this CDR3 has 14 amino acids. Solely the CDR3 DNA is kept, with 42 bases framed from the first base. Reading the germline V gene gives CDR1 SNHLY and CDR2 FYNNEI. Explained via the paper, the time point label denotes: sample taken at primary tumor resection. For TCR sequencing, whole RNA was extracted from tumor and nontumor lung tissue, or from cryopreserved PBMC samples, and no cell sorting was done. The donors were more than 60 patients from the lung TRACERx cohort who had early-stage, untreated non-small cell lung cancer. Only patients for whom sufficient RNA was available from at least two tumor regions were selected for TCR sequencing.

The sequences come from PBMCs, collected at surgery. The chain is encoded by TRBV2 joined to TRBJ2-7, and the D gene may be TRBD1, 5 bases matching. The receptor was isolated from a male donor with early-stage non-small cell lung cancer. The CDR3 here reads CASSENRRLYEQYF. The bases are TGTGCCAGCAGTGAAAACAGGAGACTTTACGAGCAGTACTTC.